Below, 23 T cell receptor beta chains from the same sample are listed, as sequenced in a study of identical twins. From the 5' RACE reads, TCRdb called clonotypes with MiXCR, one entry per CDR3 protein. This sample has approximately 680,000 distinct CDR3 sequences, with less than 9% found just once. These data are also associated with another study on yellow fever vaccine responses in identical twins.

Sequenced sample: PBMCs. All receptors derive from a woman aged 18-29 years in good health.

The chain is built from TRBV28 and TRBJ2-7; no clear D. Germline CDR1 reads MDHEN; CDR2 reads SYDVKM. This CDR3 spans 12 amino acids. With 6 bases removed from V and 6 bases from J, the gap between germline ends came to 12 bases. The CDR3 region has the DNA TGTGCCAGCAGCCCAAGATTTTTCGAGCAGTACTTC. Amino acids: CASSPRFFEQYF.

This clonotype appeared many times. The rearrangement joins TRBV7-8 to TRBJ1-5; D is uncertain. Trimming shortened V by 5 bases and J by 7 bases, and 15 bases separated the two germline ends. CDR1 is SGHVS, CDR2 FQNEAQ, per germline. The CDR3 has 14 residues. The CDR3 here is CASSVERPEQPQHF. CDR3 nucleotide sequence: TGTGCCAGCAGCGTAGAGAGACCCGAACAGCCCCAGCATTTT.

This clonotype was detected a few times. The V gene is TRBV20-1, the J gene TRBJ1-1; TRBD1 is a possible D gene (6 bases). Germline CDR1 reads DFQATT; CDR2 reads SNEGSKA (reference sequence). The CDR3 length is 13 residues. V shed 6 bases and J shed 1 base, with 12 bases lying between them. The CDR3 bases are TGCAGTGCAGCGAAGGGGGGGAACACTGAAGCTTTCTTT. Its translation: CSAAKGGNTEAFF.

Ten or more counts support this clonotype. The V and J genes are TRBV11-2 and TRBJ1-1; perhaps TRBD1 as D (6 bases). In germline, CDR1 is SGHAT, CDR2 FQNNGV. The CDR3 is 17 amino acids. The V end lost 4 bases, the J end lost 4 bases, and 22 bases lay between the germline ends. CDR3 amino acids: CASSSIPLQGSSTEAFF. Here the CDR3 DNA reads TGTGCCAGCAGCTCAATACCATTACAGGGCTCCAGCACTGAAGCTTTCTTT.

This sequence joins TRBV14 and TRBJ2-5; D is unclear. CDR3 size: 14 residues. V was shortened by 0 bases and J by 3 bases, with 8 bases between the two germline ends. Per germline, CDR1 SGHDN and CDR2 FVKESK. The CDR3 region has the DNA TGTGCCAGCAGCCAAGAACCAGGAAAAGAGACCCAGTACTTC. As protein: CASSQEPGKETQYF.

This chain connects TRBV7-3 to TRBJ2-3, with 12 bases identical to TRBD2. Germline V lookup: CDR1 SGHTA, CDR2 FQGTGA. The V segment lost 5 bases and the J segment 1 base; nucleotides outside the gene matches: 10. CDR3 length equals 18 residues. CDR3 sequence: CASSPEATSGRGTDTQYF. CDR3 nucleotide sequence: TGTGCCAGCAGCCCAGAGGCGACTAGCGGGAGAGGCACAGATACGCAGTATTTT.

The genes are TRBV20-1 and TRBJ2-7; no reliable D call. Trimming shortened V by 2 bases and J by 1 base, and 3 bases separated the two germline ends. This CDR3 contains 11 residues. CDR1 is DFQATT and CDR2 is SNEGSKA in the germline V gene (reference sequence). The CDR3 is CSARQSYEQYF. CDR3 bases: TGCAGTGCTAGACAGTCCTACGAGCAGTACTTC.

The table lists this clonotype with a few counts. The chain links TRBV19 to TRBJ2-3, with 14 nucleotides matching TRBD2. Germline CDR1 reads LNHDA; CDR2 reads SQIVND (reference sequence). This CDR3 has 17 amino acids. With 4 bases clipped from V and 3 bases from J, the junction kept 6 bases outside the gene matches. CDR3 nucleotide sequence: TGTGCCAGTAGTACCTTGACTAGCGGGAGGGTAACAGATACGCAGTATTTT. This sequence encodes CASSTLTSGRVTDTQYF.

V is TRBV7-8 and J is TRBJ1-2; TRBD1 is a possible D gene (5 bases). Germline assignment: CDR1 SGHVS and CDR2 FQNEAQ. The CDR3 is 12 residues long. V was clipped by 5 bases and J by 8 bases, with 12 bases between them. The CDR3 nucleotides are TGTGCCAGCAGCGAGGGACTGGTGGGCTACACCTTC. Protein sequence: CASSEGLVGYTF.

This clonotype has only a few counts. The CDR3 sequence: CASSQVGSGSNTEAFF. The CDR3 bases are TGTGCCAGCAGCCAAGTCGGGTCCGGGTCGAACACTGAAGCTTTCTTT. The chain has TRBV3-1 and TRBJ1-1, with D uncertain. This CDR3 region has 16 residues. Trimming cost V 1 base and J 1 base, with 13 bases left between them. CDR1 is LGHDT and CDR2 is YNNKEL in the germline V gene (reference sequence).

V usage is TRBV2 and J usage is TRBJ2-1; TRBD2 matches 11 bases. From germline, CDR1 is SNHLY and CDR2 FYNNEI. Trimming cost V 10 bases and J 7 bases; bases outside gene matches: 9. This CDR3 is 14 amino acids long. In DNA form, the CDR3 reads TGTGCCACTAATAGCGGGAGGGCGGGGAATGAGCAGTTCTTC. Protein: CATNSGRAGNEQFF.

This clonotype was counted between two and nine times. The chain joins TRBV27 to TRBJ2-7; TRBD2 is a possible D gene (6 bases). V lost 8 bases and J 7 bases, leaving 18 bases between the germline ends. The germline gives CDR1 MNHEY, CDR2 SMNVEV (reference sequence). The CDR3 loop spans 13 amino acids. The CDR3 nucleotides read TGTGCCAGCGGCGGGACTCCCAAAGTGGAGCAGTACTTC. It specifies CASGGTPKVEQYF.

This clonotype appeared many times. This chain joins TRBV6-5 and TRBJ2-1; D unresolved. The CDR3 extends over 13 amino acids. V was cut by 4 bases and J by 7 bases, with 11 bases left in between. The germline V gene has CDR1 MNHEY and CDR2 SVGAGI. The CDR3 region is CASSLRDLNEQFF. The CDR3 nucleotides are TGTGCCAGCAGTTTACGAGATCTGAATGAGCAGTTCTTC.

The rearrangement links TRBV4-1 to TRBJ1-1; 7 bases fit TRBD1. J was trimmed by 7 bases and V by 7 bases; bases with no gene match: 15. The CDR3 length is 15 residues. The V gene's germline CDR1 is MGHRA and CDR2 YSYEKL. CDR3: CASTPPGGVRDEAFF. CDR3 DNA sequence: TGCGCCAGCACCCCACCAGGGGGAGTTCGGGATGAAGCTTTCTTT.

This clonotype was seen many times. The rearrangement uses TRBV12-3 or TRBV12-4 and TRBJ2-2; a weak D match, TRBD2 (6 bases). This CDR3 has 14 amino acids. V was pared by 6 bases and J by 4 bases, with 12 bases between. CDR3 protein: CASRVGGLTGELFF. CDR3 bases: TGTGCCAGCAGGGTGGGGGGTCTCACCGGGGAGCTGTTTTTT.

This clonotype was seen a few times. The chain recombines TRBV5-6 with TRBJ2-2, with D uncertain. CDR1 SGHDT and CDR2 YYEEEE come from the germline V gene. CDR3 length: 17 residues. Deletions cut 4 bases from V and 4 bases from J, with 20 bases between. DNA for the CDR3: TGTGCCAGCAGCCCTGGCCTTGGCATGTGGCGCACCGGGGAGCTGTTTTTT. This sequence encodes CASSPGLGMWRTGELFF.

Many counts were recorded for this clonotype. V is TRBV12-3 or TRBV12-4 and J is TRBJ2-1; 9 bases fit TRBD2. This CDR3 spans 15 amino acids. With V trimmed by 6 bases and J by 0 bases, 3 bases remained unmatched. The DNA for the CDR3 is TGTGCCAGCAGCGATAGCGGGAGCTCCTACAATGAGCAGTTCTTC. This sequence encodes CASSDSGSSYNEQFF.

This clonotype was counted at least ten times. The V call is TRBV2, the J call TRBJ1-1; 10 positions agree with TRBD1. Germline values: CDR1 SNHLY, CDR2 FYNNEI. J lost 4 bases, V lost 5 bases, and 7 bases had no gene match. This CDR3 is built from 15 residues. CDR3 coding DNA: TGTGCCAGCAGTCAACGACGGGACAGGGGCACTGAAGCTTTCTTT. This sequence encodes CASSQRRDRGTEAFF.

This clonotype has more than one count but fewer than ten. The gene calls are TRBV7-9 and TRBJ1-4; no clear D gene. In germline, CDR1 is SEHNR, CDR2 FQNEAQ (reference sequence). The CDR3 totals 14 residues. V was cut by 3 bases and J by 3 bases, with 8 bases left in between. Written as DNA, the CDR3 is TGTGCCAGCAGCTTGGAGACACCTAATGAAAAACTGTTTTTT. Amino acids: CASSLETPNEKLFF.

This clonotype has only a few counts. This rearrangement joins TRBV5-6 to TRBJ2-1; no clear D gene. This CDR3 region has 14 residues. CDR1 SGHDT and CDR2 YYEEEE come from the germline V gene. Trimming took off 4 bases at V and 0 bases at J, with 8 bases between the two ends. CDR3 region: CASSPQRSYNEQFF. The DNA of the CDR3 is TGTGCCAGCAGCCCGCAGCGCTCCTACAATGAGCAGTTCTTC.

The CDR3 here is CASIDRAGGPWNEQFF. Written as DNA, the CDR3 is TGTGCCAGCATTGATCGGGCGGGAGGGCCTTGGAATGAGCAGTTCTTC. J is TRBJ2-1 and V is TRBV12-3 or TRBV12-4; TRBD2 aligns across 9 bases. CDR3 length equals 16 residues. V lost 7 bases to trimming and J lost 7 bases; unmatched junction nucleotides: 14.

This clonotype has a count of ten or more. The chain uses TRBV5-5 and TRBJ1-6, with 11 positions matching TRBD1. Per germline, CDR1 SGHKS and CDR2 YYEKEE (reference sequence). The CDR3 spans 14 residues. The junction had 3 bases not matched to a gene; V was cut back by 4 bases and J by 9 bases. In DNA form, the CDR3 reads TGTGCCAGCAGCCCCGGGACAGGGGGTTCACCCCTCCACTTT. This sequence encodes CASSPGTGGSPLHF.

The sample holds many counts of this clonotype. The J gene is TRBJ2-2, the V gene TRBV12-3 or TRBV12-4, with D unresolved. V was shortened by 3 bases and J by 3 bases, with 8 bases between the two germline ends. CDR3 length: 14 residues. CDR3 amino acids: CASSFRRDTGELFF. In DNA, the CDR3 is TGTGCCAGCAGTTTCCGCCGTGACACCGGGGAGCTGTTTTTT.